This T cell receptor (beta chain) was captured in a study of blood T cell repertoires in COVID-19. Study-level information: Sources were T cells, B-cell-depleted T cells, or PBMCs; the material itself was cDNA or gDNA.

Sequenced by immunoSEQ multiplex PCR; TCRdb stores in-frame clones only, minus some. The profile shows 150,000 to 200,000 clones, 70% to 90% of them singletons. Trimming removed 3 bases at V and 11 bases at J, with 13 bases between. Germline-derived CDR1 and CDR2 are SEHNR and FQNEAQ (reference sequence). The CDR3 runs to 12 residues. This clone was seen a handful of times. The sequence was obtained from a human donor with active or convalescent COVID-19. The donor label of this sample is uncertain. Sequencing was performed on peripheral blood. This chain links TRBV7-9 with TRBJ1-2; D remains ambiguous. Here the CDR3 DNA reads TGTGCCAGCAGCTTTCTGGACTTGGGGTACACCTTC. Protein product: CASSFLDLGYTF.